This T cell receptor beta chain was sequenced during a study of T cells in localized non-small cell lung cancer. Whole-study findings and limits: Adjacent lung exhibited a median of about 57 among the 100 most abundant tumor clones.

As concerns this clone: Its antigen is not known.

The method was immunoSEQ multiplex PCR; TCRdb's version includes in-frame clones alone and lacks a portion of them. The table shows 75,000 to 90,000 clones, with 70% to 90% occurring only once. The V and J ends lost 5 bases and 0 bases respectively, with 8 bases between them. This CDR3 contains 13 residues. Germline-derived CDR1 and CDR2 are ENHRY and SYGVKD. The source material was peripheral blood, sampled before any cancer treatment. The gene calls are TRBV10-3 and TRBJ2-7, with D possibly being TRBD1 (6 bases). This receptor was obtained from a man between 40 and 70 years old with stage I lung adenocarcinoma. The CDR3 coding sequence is TGTGCCATCAGTAAGGACAGCTCCTACGAGCAGTACTTC. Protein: CAISKDSSYEQYF.